This entry lists 12 T cell receptor beta chains sequenced from one sample in a study of blood T cell repertoires in COVID-19. Here immunoSEQ multiplex PCR was the method, and the copy in TCRdb shows in-frame clones only, minus some. The table has tens of thousands of clones, about nine tenths seen once; the top ten hold approximately 0.49%. The specimen was peripheral blood. All receptors come from a middle-aged man with COVID-19, enrolled during active disease.

This rearrangement joins TRBV7-9 to TRBJ2-2, with 7 bases that match TRBD2. J was trimmed by 4 bases and V by 4 bases; bases with no gene match: 6. The CDR3 totals 15 residues. Germline values: CDR1 SEHNR, CDR2 FQNEAQ (reference sequence). The CDR3 protein is CASSSLTSATGELFF. The CDR3 region has the DNA TGTGCCAGCAGCTCGCTCACTAGCGCCACCGGGGAGCTGTTTTTT.

The chain combines TRBV4-3 with TRBJ2-1; D possibly corresponds to TRBD2 (5 bases). Trimming cost V 4 bases and J 7 bases, with 11 bases left between them. Germline V gene data show CDR1 as LGHNA and CDR2 as YSLEER. The CDR3 has 13 residues. As DNA, the CDR3 is TGCGCCAGCAGCCGAGACTACCGGAATGAGCAGTTCTTC. Its translation: CASSRDYRNEQFF.

V is TRBV4-3 and J is TRBJ2-2, with 15 bases lining up with TRBD2. CDR1 is LGHNA and CDR2 is YSLEER in the germline V gene. The length of the CDR3 is 17 residues. Unmatched junction bases numbered 7, after V lost 4 bases and J lost 7 bases. The CDR3 sequence is CASSLGTSGRSGGELFF. The CDR3 nucleotides are TGCGCCAGCAGCCTCGGGACTAGCGGGAGGTCTGGCGGGGAGCTGTTTTTT.

The chain combines TRBV7-9 with TRBJ2-7, with 7 bases aligning to TRBD2. CDR1 is SEHNR, CDR2 FQNEAQ, per germline (reference sequence). J was trimmed by 1 base and V by 3 bases; bases with no gene match: 3. The CDR3 runs to 14 residues. The CDR3 loop is CASSFSGRSYEQYF. DNA of the CDR3: TGTGCCAGCAGCTTTAGCGGGCGATCCTACGAGCAGTACTTC.

The V gene is TRBV5-1, the J gene TRBJ1-2, with 9 bases matching TRBD1. Germline V gene lookup returns CDR1 SGHRS and CDR2 YFSETQ. The CDR3 contains 17 residues. V lost 4 bases and J lost 0; bases outside the gene matches: 10. The CDR3 reads CASSVTGQGPANYGYTF. The CDR3 DNA reads TGCGCCAGCAGCGTGACGGGACAGGGCCCAGCTAACTATGGCTACACCTTC.

The chain recombines TRBV7-9 with TRBJ2-3; 13 nucleotides align to TRBD2. Germline V gene sequence: CDR1 SEHNR, CDR2 FQNEAQ (reference sequence). The CDR3 length is 16 residues. V shed 0 bases and J 6 bases; nucleotides not matched to a gene: 3. This chain's CDR3 is CASSLAQTSGRDTQYF. CDR3 in DNA: TGTGCCAGCAGCTTAGCGCAGACTAGCGGGAGGGATACGCAGTATTTT.

This chain uses TRBV4-1 with TRBJ2-7; D not resolved. The CDR3 covers 13 residues. V lost 3 bases, J lost 3 bases, and 9 bases lay in between. Germline CDR1 is MGHRA and CDR2 is YSYEKL. The CDR3 sequence: CASSQEILYEQYF. The CDR3 DNA sequence: TGCGCCAGCAGCCAGGAGATACTCTACGAGCAGTACTTC.

The J gene is TRBJ1-2, the V gene TRBV10-3; D might be TRBD1 (6 bases). V lost 3 bases and J 2 bases, leaving 16 bases between the germline ends. Germline lookup yields CDR1 ENHRY and CDR2 SYGVKD. The CDR3 is made up of 16 amino acids. The CDR3 reads CAISESLGRGNYGYTF. CDR3 DNA sequence: TGTGCCATCAGTGAATCGTTGGGCAGGGGAAACTATGGCTACACCTTC.

The J gene is TRBJ1-1, the V gene TRBV28, with 8 bases aligning to TRBD1. From germline, CDR1 is MDHEN and CDR2 SYDVKM. The V and J ends lost 6 bases and 8 bases, in that order; junction bases with no gene match: 5. CDR3 length: 12 amino acids. The CDR3 loop reads CASSSDRVEAFF. The DNA for the CDR3 is TGTGCCAGCAGCTCGGACAGGGTAGAAGCTTTCTTT.

The chain combines TRBV5-4 with TRBJ1-6; 7 bases fit TRBD1. The CDR3 runs to 15 residues. The ends lost 4 bases at V and 6 bases at J; junction bases unmatched: 7. Germline assignment: CDR1 SGHNT and CDR2 YYREEE (reference sequence). This CDR3 is CASSQQEGANSPLHF. The CDR3 coding sequence is TGTGCCAGCAGCCAACAGGAGGGGGCTAATTCACCCCTCCACTTT.

This chain joins TRBV30 and TRBJ1-1, with no clear D. Germline CDR1 is GTSNPN and CDR2 is SVGIG (reference sequence). This CDR3 is built from 17 residues. V lost 0 bases to trimming and J lost 0 bases, with 17 bases between them. The CDR3 nucleotides read TGTGCCTGGAGTGTCCCGGGGAGACCTAATCTGAACACTGAAGCTTTCTTT. Translated: CAWSVPGRPNLNTEAFF.

The sample holds a few counts of this clone. The chain uses TRBV6-5 and TRBJ2-7, with 10 bases that match TRBD1. This CDR3 region has 15 residues. Germline CDR1 and CDR2: MNHEY and SVGAGI. J lost 4 bases, V lost 0 bases, and 3 bases had no gene match. The CDR3 DNA sequence: TGTGCCAGCAGTTACTCCGACAGGGGGCTGTACGAGCAGTACTTC. This translates into CASSYSDRGLYEQYF.